This T cell receptor (beta chain) was observed in a study of T-cell reconstitution after alpha-beta-depleted transplantation in children. Preparation of the TCRbeta library used unique molecular identifiers. TCRdb ran MiXCR on the PCR reads and lists one entry per CDR3 protein. The sample has about 490,000 distinct CDR3 sequences; more than 9% are singletons. General study points: Reportedly, alpha-beta T cells present about two months post-transplant originated from several hundred expanded clones of graft origin. In some patients, recipient T cells and intrathymic progenitors surviving conditioning explained high day-60 diversity. T-cell numbers and diversity, one year after transplant, stemmed largely from T cells that were newly produced.

This clonotype has at least ten counts. Antigen: not known. V gave up 0 bases and J gave up 0 bases, with 8 bases separating them. CDR1 is LNHNV and CDR2 is YYDKDF in the germline V gene (reference sequence). The CDR3 runs 15 residues. The sequence was obtained from a child aged 2-15 years with inherited bone marrow failure, due to receive a stem cell transplant. The specimen comprised PBMCs, sampled before TCRalphabeta/CD19-depleted stem cell transplant. The rearrangement uses TRBV15 and TRBJ1-1; D is ambiguous. The CDR3 loop reads CATSRDGLMNTEAFF. The CDR3 region has the DNA TGTGCCACCAGCAGAGATGGTCTGATGAACACTGAAGCTTTCTTT.